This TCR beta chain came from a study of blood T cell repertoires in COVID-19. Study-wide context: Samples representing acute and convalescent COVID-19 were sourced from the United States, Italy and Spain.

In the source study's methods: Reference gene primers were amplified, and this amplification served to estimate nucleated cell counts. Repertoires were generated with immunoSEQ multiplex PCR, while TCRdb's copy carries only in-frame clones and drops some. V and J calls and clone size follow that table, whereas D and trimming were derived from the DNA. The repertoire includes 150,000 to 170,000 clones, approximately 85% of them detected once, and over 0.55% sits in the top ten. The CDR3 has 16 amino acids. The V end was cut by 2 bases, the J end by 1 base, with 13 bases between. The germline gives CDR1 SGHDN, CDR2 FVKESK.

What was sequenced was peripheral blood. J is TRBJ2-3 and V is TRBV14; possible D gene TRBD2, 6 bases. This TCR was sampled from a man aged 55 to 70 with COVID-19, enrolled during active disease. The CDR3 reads CASSQLPGLGTDTQYF. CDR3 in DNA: TGTGCCAGCAGCCAACTACCGGGACTTGGCACAGATACGCAGTATTTT.